Listed below are T cell receptor beta chains from one sample, sequenced in a study of early stage breast cancer tumors. Method: immunoSEQ multiplex PCR; TCRdb's copy keeps in-frame clones and lacks some. This table holds roughly 56,000 clones, around 80% found once. Sequencing was done on a sample of blood. These receptors were obtained from a person between 30 and 45 years old with breast cancer. CDR3s include the opening cysteine and the closing phenylalanine or tryptophan. Fields, in order: clone size, V gene, J gene, D gene, CDR3 DNA, CDR3 protein. A D gene is named only where the DNA matches it firmly. Clone size, where shown, is once, few, many, or a class for clones that have expanded.

>NA|TRBV7-3|TRBJ2-3|NA
TGTGCCAGCAGCTTAAGTCCAAGGACAGATACGCAGTATTTT
CASSLSPRTDTQYF
>NA|TRBV7-2|TRBJ2-5|TRBD1
TGTGCCAGCAGCCATTACCCCCAGGGGGTTGTCGAGACCCAGTACTTC
CASSHYPQGVVETQYF
>NA|TRBV18|TRBJ1-1|NA
TGTGCCAGCTCACCCGAGGGCGGACACACTGAAGCTTTCTTT
CASSPEGGHTEAFF
>NA|TRBV4-2|TRBJ2-7|NA
TGTGCCAGCAGCCAAGCCCCAAGGGGTCATCCGGCGGTTAGCGGAACGGCCTACGAGCAGTACTTC
CASSQAPRGHPAVSGTAYEQYF
>few|TRBV27|TRBJ1-1|NA
TGTGCCAGCAGTTTACTGTGGGGGAACACTGAAGCTTTCTTT
CASSLLWGNTEAFF
>NA|TRBV7-2|TRBJ2-3|TRBD2
TGTGCCAGCAGCTTAGCACTAGCGGGAGGAGGGACAGATACGCAGTATTTT
CASSLALAGGGTDTQYF
>NA|TRBV28|TRBJ1-2|NA
TGTGCCAGCAGTCCGCCGAGTGGGCGCGGCTACACCTTC
CASSPPSGRGYTF
>NA|TRBV2|TRBJ1-1|NA
TGTGCCAGCAGTGAAGGGGTTACTCAAGCTTTCTTT
CASSEGVTQAFF
>NA|TRBV5-8|TRBJ2-7|TRBD2
TGTGCCAGCAGCTTCACCCTAGCGGGAGGGGGCGTCCACGAGCAGTACTTC
CASSFTLAGGGVHEQYF
>NA|TRBV30|TRBJ2-1|TRBD2
TGTGCCTGGAGGACGGGACTAGCGTCCTACAATGAGCAGTTCTTC
CAWRTGLASYNEQFF
>NA|TRBV7-9|TRBJ2-1|NA
TGTGCCAGCAGCTTAGCCGTACTAAGGAGGGCGTACTACAATGAGCAGTTCTTC
CASSLAVLRRAYYNEQFF
>NA|TRBV7-9|TRBJ2-6|NA
TGTGCCAGCAGACAGGAACTCTCTGGGGCCAACGTCCTGACTTTC
CASRQELSGANVLTF
>NA|TRBV18|TRBJ2-1|TRBD2
TGTGCCAGCTCACCACGGGCCCCGCGGAGCGGGAGCGACAATGAGCAGTTCTTC
CASSPRAPRSGSDNEQFF
>NA|TRBV11-2|TRBJ2-7|TRBD2
TGTGCCAGCAGCTTAGATCTGGGAGGGGCCTACGAGCAGTACTTC
CASSLDLGGAYEQYF
>NA|TRBV10-1|TRBJ2-7|TRBD2
TGCGCCAGCAGTGACGGCGGGAGCTCCTACGAGCAGTACTTC
CASSDGGSSYEQYF
>NA|TRBV4-3|TRBJ1-2|TRBD1
TGCGCCAGCAGCCAAGATTCAGGGGGGTCTTCCTACTATGGCTACACCTTC
CASSQDSGGSSYYGYTF
>NA|TRBV6-1|TRBJ2-7|NA
TGTGCCAGCAGGCCCGGGACTTATAATCCCTACGAGCAGTACTTC
CASRPGTYNPYEQYF
>NA|TRBV6-4|TRBJ2-3|TRBD1
TGTGCCAGCAGTGACGAGGCTACAGGGGGCCCAGATACGCAGTATTTT
CASSDEATGGPDTQYF
>few|TRBV4-3|TRBJ2-2|NA
TGCGCCAGCAGCCGGGGACAGAACACCGGGGAGCTGTTTTTT
CASSRGQNTGELFF
>NA|TRBV4-1|TRBJ2-7|NA
TGCGCCAGCAGCCAAGAGGGTGGGGTTTCCTACGAGCAGTACTTC
CASSQEGGVSYEQYF
>NA|TRBV19|TRBJ1-1|NA
TGTGCCAGTACACCGACAGTGACGAACACTGAAGCTTTCTTT
CASTPTVTNTEAFF
>once|TRBV11-2|TRBJ2-7|NA
TGTGCCAGCAGCTTAGAGCCGGGACTCTCCTACGAGCAGTACTTC
CASSLEPGLSYEQYF
>NA|TRBV6-5|TRBJ2-1|NA
TGTGCCAGCAGTTACGGCGGCCTCAGCTCCTACAATGAGCAGTTCTTC
CASSYGGLSSYNEQFF
>NA|TRBV28|TRBJ2-3|NA
TGTGCCAGCAGCCGGGGATATTACGATACGCAGTATTTT
CASSRGYYDTQYF
>NA|TRBV7-8|TRBJ2-6|TRBD1
TGTGCCAGCAGTCTAGCTGGGACAGGGAGGCGGACTGGGGCCAACGTCCTGACTTTC
CASSLAGTGRRTGANVLTF
>NA|TRBV5-1|TRBJ1-1|NA
TGCGCCAGCAGCTCCCTAATGGGGGTGAACACTGAAGCTTTCTTT
CASSSLMGVNTEAFF
>NA|TRBV5-1|TRBJ2-3|NA
TGCGCCAGCAGCCCAGGGGGCGGGAGGGCCGGCACAGATACGCAGTATTTT
CASSPGGGRAGTDTQYF
>NA|TRBV4-2|TRBJ1-4|NA
TGTGCCAGCAGCCAACCCACTCCCAAAGCTACTAATGAAAAACTGTTTTTT
CASSQPTPKATNEKLFF
>NA|TRBV15|TRBJ2-7|TRBD1
TGTGCCACCAGCCAGACAGGGGGTGGCTACGAGCAGTACTTC
CATSQTGGGYEQYF
>NA|TRBV7-2|TRBJ2-4|TRBD2
TGTGCCAGCAGCGACCACGGTGGACTAGCGGTTGCCAAAAACATTCAGTACTTC
CASSDHGGLAVAKNIQYF
>NA|TRBV11-1|TRBJ2-1|NA
TGTGCCAGCAGCTACGAACCAACTAGAAGTGAGCAGTTCTTC
CASSYEPTRSEQFF